A single sample is the source of the 13 T cell receptor beta chains below, sequenced in a study of resident and recirculating memory T cells in vitiligo. Using immunoSEQ multiplex PCR, the repertoire was profiled, and TCRdb retains in-frame clones only, with some absent. Found here are more than 70,000 clones, about 91% of them singletons; the top ten hold approximately 4.7%. The sequenced sample consisted of blood. These TCRs come from a male donor with vitiligo.

The chain joins TRBV5-8 to TRBJ2-5; maybe TRBD2 (6 bases). CDR1 and CDR2 (germline): SGHTS, YDEGEE. Trimming removed 4 bases at V and 4 bases at J, with 14 bases between. There are 14 residues in the CDR3. In nucleotides, the CDR3 is TGTGCCAGCAGCCCGGAGGGCGGGGTAGAGACCCAGTACTTC. Encoded protein: CASSPEGGVETQYF.

The rearrangement uses TRBV27 and TRBJ1-2; D not certain. The CDR3 is made up of 17 amino acids. Germline V gene lookup returns CDR1 MNHEY and CDR2 SMNVEV (reference sequence). With 3 bases removed from V and 8 bases from J, the gap between germline ends came to 25 bases. CDR3 loop: CASSFSLKGPPGKGYTF. The CDR3 nucleotides read TGTGCCAGCAGTTTCTCCCTTAAAGGCCCCCCAGGAAAGGGCTACACCTTC.

V is TRBV5-1 and J is TRBJ2-5; 9 bases map to TRBD1. V lost 4 bases, J lost 4 bases, and 8 bases stayed unmatched. This CDR3 has 15 residues. Germline loops: CDR1 SGHRS, CDR2 YFSETQ. The CDR3 protein is CASSLDRGRVETQYF. CDR3 sequence (DNA): TGCGCCAGCAGCCTCGACAGGGGGAGAGTAGAGACCCAGTACTTC.

The rearrangement uses TRBV4-1 and TRBJ2-1; 7 bases line up with TRBD2. Trimming at V came to 3 bases and at J to 3 bases, leaving 2 bases not matched to a gene. Looked up from germline, CDR1 is MGHRA and CDR2 is YSYEKL. There are 14 residues in the CDR3. The CDR3 region is CASSHRDYYNEQFF. As DNA, the CDR3 is TGCGCCAGCAGCCATCGGGACTACTACAATGAGCAGTTCTTC.

The gene calls are TRBV7-9 and TRBJ1-1; 7 nucleotides match TRBD1. Germline CDR1 SEHNR, CDR2 FQNEAQ (reference sequence). This CDR3 comprises 13 residues. V gave up 5 bases and J gave up 8 bases; unmatched junction bases: 8. The CDR3 reads CASSLGQDSEAFF. The CDR3 region has the DNA TGTGCCAGCAGCCTCGGACAGGATTCAGAAGCTTTCTTT.

The chain couples TRBV29-1 to TRBJ1-1; D unresolved. The CDR3 loop spans 10 amino acids. Germline loops: CDR1 SQVTM, CDR2 ANQGSEA. V lost 6 bases to trimming and J lost 8 bases, with 10 bases between them. The DNA for the CDR3 is TGCAGCGTAAACCCACGGGAAGCTTTCTTT. This gives the protein CSVNPREAFF.

The gene calls are TRBV7-9 and TRBJ2-7; D is possibly TRBD2 (5 bases). CDR3 length: 14 amino acids. The V gene's germline CDR1 is SEHNR and CDR2 FQNEAQ (reference sequence). Deletions cut 5 bases from V and 5 bases from J, with 16 bases between. The CDR3 loop is CASSPYWERNEQYF. The CDR3 region has the DNA TGTGCCAGCAGCCCCTACTGGGAGCGGAACGAGCAGTACTTC.

The gene calls are TRBV11-2 and TRBJ2-6; TRBD1 matches at 9 bases. V lost 6 bases, J lost 4 bases, and 13 bases stayed unmatched. Germline V gene lookup returns CDR1 SGHAT and CDR2 FQNNGV. The CDR3 runs 18 residues. Here the CDR3 DNA reads TGTGCCAGCAGTTATCCGGGACAGGGACGTCCCGGGGCCAACGTCCTGACTTTC. Its protein is CASSYPGQGRPGANVLTF.

This chain uses TRBV4-3 with TRBJ2-1, with a weak D call TRBD1 (6 bases). Germline CDR1 is LGHNA and CDR2 is YSLEER. The CDR3 sequence is 15 residues long. Trimming removed 2 bases at V and 4 bases at J, with 12 bases between. The CDR3 spells CASSQYRQAYNEQFF. CDR3 bases: TGCGCCAGCAGCCAATACCGACAGGCGTACAATGAGCAGTTCTTC.

V usage is TRBV15 and J usage is TRBJ1-5; no clear D. The CDR3 contains 14 residues. Germline V gene data show CDR1 as LNHNV and CDR2 as YYDKDF (reference sequence). V was shortened by 1 base and J by 5 bases, with 9 bases between the two germline ends. The CDR3 spells CATSRGRVDQPQHF. The CDR3 DNA sequence: TGTGCCACCAGCAGAGGGAGGGTCGATCAGCCCCAGCATTTT.

V gene TRBV11-3 combines with J gene TRBJ2-5, with D maybe TRBD2 (6 bases). The CDR3 has 14 amino acids. Germline CDR1 reads SGHNT; CDR2 reads YENEEA. V lost 8 bases to trimming and J lost 2 bases, with 15 bases between them. The CDR3 sequence is CASEYGGRQETQYF. In DNA, the CDR3 is TGTGCCAGCGAATACGGAGGGAGACAAGAGACCCAGTACTTC.

The chain links TRBV6-5 to TRBJ2-7; D remains ambiguous. V was pared by 5 bases and J by 7 bases, with 12 bases between. This CDR3 has 12 amino acids. Germline V gene sequence: CDR1 MNHEY, CDR2 SVGAGI. The CDR3 coding sequence is TGTGCCAGCAGTCCTCACTCCAGGGAGCAGTACTTC. Protein: CASSPHSREQYF.

The chain employs TRBV7-9 and TRBJ2-2, with 10 bases identical to TRBD2. The CDR3 totals 15 residues. CDR1 is SEHNR, CDR2 FQNEAQ, per germline (reference sequence). The J segment lost 7 bases and the V segment lost 6 bases, leaving 8 bases of the junction unmatched. The CDR3, as DNA: TGTGCCAGCAGACAAGAAGCGGGAGGGCTCGGGGAGCTGTTTTTT. It codes for CASRQEAGGLGELFF. The whole variable domain, filled in from reference TRBV7-9 and TRBJ2-2, reads DTGVSQNPRHKITKRGQNVTFRCDPISEHNRLYWYRQTLGQGPEFLTYFQNEAQLEKSRLLSDRFSAERPKGSFSTLEIQRTEQGDSAMYLCASRQEAGGLGELFFGEGSRLTVL.